A single sample is the source of the 6 T cell receptor beta chains below, sequenced in a study of T cell changes during pregnancy in multiple sclerosis. TCRdb's copy holds only in-frame clones and misses some; the assay was immunoSEQ multiplex PCR. The data contain about 51,000 clones, approximately 94% of them singletons. The sample in question was CD4+ T cells from peripheral blood mononuclear cells, obtained in the second trimester of pregnancy. These receptors came from a female donor with multiple sclerosis, enrolled in a pregnancy study.

This chain links TRBV11-1 with TRBJ2-2, with D maybe TRBD1 (6 bases). CDR3 length: 17 amino acids. The germline V gene encodes CDR1 SGHAT and CDR2 FQDESV (reference sequence). Trimming removed 5 bases at V and 3 bases at J, with 19 bases between. This CDR3 reads CASSPLHRAGDTGELFF. The CDR3 DNA follows: TGTGCCAGCAGCCCCCTCCACAGGGCGGGTGACACCGGGGAGCTGTTTTTT. The entire variable domain, with the rest obtained from reference TRBV11-1 and TRBJ2-2, is as follows: EAEVAQSPRYKITEKSQAVAFWCDPISGHATLYWYRQILGQGPELLVQFQDESVVDDSQLPKDRFSAERLKGVDSTLKIQPAELGDSAMYLCASSPLHRAGDTGELFFGEGSRLTVL.

The chain employs TRBV6-5 and TRBJ2-7; 8 nucleotides match TRBD1. The CDR3 length is 14 residues. The germline V gene has CDR1 MNHEY and CDR2 SVGAGI. V trimming: 5 bases; J trimming: 4 bases; junction bases outside the gene matches: 7. DNA of the CDR3: TGTGCCAGCAGTCCTGACAGACAGGGGTACGAGCAGTACTTC. The encoded protein is CASSPDRQGYEQYF.

This clone was picked up one time. V usage is TRBV5-6 and J usage is TRBJ2-3, with D perhaps matching TRBD2 (6 bases). Trimming left V 4 bases short and J 3 bases short, with 21 bases between. The CDR3 totals 17 residues. Germline V gene lookup returns CDR1 SGHDT and CDR2 YYEEEE. CDR3 sequence: CASSRYRAGLKTDTQYF. The DNA of the CDR3 is TGTGCCAGCAGCCGGTACCGAGCGGGCTTAAAGACAGATACGCAGTATTTT. Based on the CDR3 plus reference TRBV5-6 and TRBJ2-3, the full variable domain is DAGVTQSPTHLIKTRGQQVTLRCSPKSGHDTVSWYQQALGQGPQFIFQYYEEEERQRGNFPDRFSGHQFPNYSSELNVNALLLGDSALYLCASSRYRAGLKTDTQYFGPGTRLTVL.

CDR3 coding DNA: TGTGCCAGCAGCCAGGGTTATGGCTACACCTTC. Residues: CASSQGYGYTF. The chain has TRBV7-9 and TRBJ1-2; a weak D match, TRBD1 (5 bases). This CDR3 comprises 11 residues. The V end was cut by 5 bases, the J end by 5 bases, with 6 bases between. In germline, CDR1 is SEHNR, CDR2 FQNEAQ (reference sequence).

This clone was seen just once. The chain couples TRBV25-1 to TRBJ2-5; 13 positions match TRBD2. Germline CDR1 reads MGHDK; CDR2 reads SYGVNS. The CDR3 is 15 residues long. Losses at the gene ends were 4 bases for V and 1 base for J; bases not matched to a gene: 0. CDR3 region: CASSGLAGGQETQYF. CDR3 nucleotide sequence: TGTGCCAGCAGTGGACTAGCGGGGGGCCAAGAGACCCAGTACTTC.

Here the CDR3 DNA reads TGTGCCAGCTCACCTAGGCTAGCGGGGTTCGACAATGAGCAGTTCTTC. This translates into CASSPRLAGFDNEQFF. This chain uses TRBV18 with TRBJ2-1; 9 nucleotides line up with TRBD2. J was trimmed by 5 bases and V by 3 bases; bases with no gene match: 8. This CDR3 contains 16 residues. Germline V gene sequence: CDR1 KGHSH, CDR2 LQKENI. The full variable domain, with the rest looked up from reference TRBV18 and TRBJ2-1, is NAGVMQNPRHLVRRRGQEARLRCSPMKGHSHVYWYRQLPEEGLKFMVYLQKENIIDESGMPKERFSAEFPKEGPSILRIQQVVRGDSAAYFCASSPRLAGFDNEQFFGPGTRLTVL.